This TCR beta chain is drawn from a study of blood T cell repertoires in COVID-19. Study context: Donors in the United States, Italy and Spain gave samples during acute or convalescent COVID-19. Sample material is recorded as cDNA or gDNA derived from T cells, B-cell-depleted T cells, or PBMCs.

With V trimmed by 3 bases and J by 6 bases, 3 bases remained unmatched. Germline V CDR1 and CDR2: LGHNA, YSLEER. This CDR3 spans 14 amino acids. Seattle patients were enrolled while actively infected and followed longitudinally. Per the original data handling: Reference gene primer amplification yielded estimated nucleated cell counts. Here immunoSEQ multiplex PCR was the method, and the copy in TCRdb shows in-frame clones only, minus some. Clone size and V and J calls were adopted from that table, with D and trimming inferred from the DNA. The sample records about 400,000 clones, approximately 86% being singletons.

The sequence came from a woman aged 60-70 years with COVID-19, enrolled during active disease. The chain uses TRBV4-3 and TRBJ1-2, with TRBD1 identical over 11 bases. The sequenced sample consisted of peripheral blood. CDR3 amino acids: CASSQRTGGHGYTF. The DNA for the CDR3 is TGCGCCAGCAGCCAGCGGACAGGGGGCCATGGCTACACCTTC.